This TCR beta chain was retrieved from a study of response to subunit inactivated influenza vaccine. MiXCR, run by TCRdb on the RT-PCR reads, gives a single entry per CDR3 protein. The sample lists just under 550,000 distinct CDR3 sequences; under 30% were seen once. The germline CDR1 and CDR2 sequences are MNHEY and SVGEGT. This CDR3 is built from 14 residues. The trim removed 1 base at V and 5 bases at J, leaving 4 bases unmatched. The same sample was also studied in work on T cells expressing NK-cell markers. That source reports: Production of TCR beta cDNA relied on 5'RACE template switching with UMIs.

The input for sequencing was CD4+ T cells sorted from PBMCs, taken 11 to 12 days after vaccination. V and J are TRBV6-2 or TRBV6-3 and TRBJ2-5; 7 nucleotides line up with TRBD2. This TCR derives from a man between 45 and 60 years old who received an inactivated influenza vaccine. CDR3 protein: CASSYFGLDETQYF. The DNA of the CDR3 is TGTGCCAGCAGTTACTTTGGACTAGATGAGACCCAGTACTTC.